This T cell receptor beta chain comes out of a study of shared clonotypes between healthy human individuals. This clone showed up just once. CD45RO-negative cells were positively selected for CCR7, leaving out terminally differentiated effector memory CD45RA+ cells. Repertoires were generated with immunoSEQ multiplex PCR, while TCRdb's copy carries only in-frame clones and drops some. Among roughly 590,000 clones listed, roughly 96% were seen once. The CDR3 has 14 amino acids. CDR1 is LNHDA and CDR2 is SQIVND in the germline V gene (reference sequence). V shed 9 bases, J shed 4 bases, and the junction held 9 bases outside the gene matches.

This receptor was obtained from a woman aged 25 to 39 in good health. The J gene is TRBJ2-7, the V gene TRBV19, with 10 bases matching TRBD1. The sample comprised naive CD8+ T cells sorted from blood. Here the CDR3 reads CASSPRDRGYEQYF. For the CDR3, the DNA is TGTGCCAGCTCGCCCCGGGACAGGGGATACGAGCAGTACTTC.